This TCR beta chain is from a study of identifying expanded T cells in peripheral blood. Study-wide results and limits: Variance in clone template counts between approximately two-week samples significantly increased with total template count across all healthy donors. Technical replicates showed approximately 1.2 changed clones; around two weeks around 15; four weeks 19.

Collection occurred without any documented infections or immune events in donors. The CDR3 loop spans 16 amino acids. Trimming took 2 bases from V and 2 from J; bases not matched to a gene: 8. CDR1 is MGHDK, CDR2 SYGVNS, per germline. This clone appeared a single time. The antigen is not known. The assay was immunoSEQ multiplex PCR, and TCRdb's table has in-frame clones only and misses some. The profile shows about 90,000 clones, approximately 84% of them singletons. The gene calls are TRBV25-1 and TRBJ1-1; 7 bases are a match to TRBD1. The TCR was taken from a person aged 18 to 75 in good health. The sample taken for sequencing was blood. CDR3 bases: TGTGCCAGCAGTGAAGGGGGGACAGCGATTAACACTGAAGCTTTCTTT. Protein sequence: CASSEGGTAINTEAFF.